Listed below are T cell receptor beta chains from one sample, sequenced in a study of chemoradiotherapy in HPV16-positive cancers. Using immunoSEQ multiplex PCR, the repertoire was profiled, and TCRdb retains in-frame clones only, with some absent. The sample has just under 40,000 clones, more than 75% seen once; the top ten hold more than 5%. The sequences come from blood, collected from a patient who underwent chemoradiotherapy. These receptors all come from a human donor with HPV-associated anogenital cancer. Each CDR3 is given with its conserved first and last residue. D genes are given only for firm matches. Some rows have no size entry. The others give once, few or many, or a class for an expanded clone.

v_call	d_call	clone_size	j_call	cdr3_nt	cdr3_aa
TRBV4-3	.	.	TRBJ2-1	TGCGCCAGCAGCCAAGTGTACAGCAATGAGCAGTTCTTC	CASSQVYSNEQFF
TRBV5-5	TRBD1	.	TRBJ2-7	TGTGCCAGCAGCTCGGGACAGGCGATCTCCTACGAGCAGTACTTC	CASSSGQAISYEQYF
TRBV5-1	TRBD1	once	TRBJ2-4	TGCGCCAGCAGCTTCGAAGGGACAGGGGTTCAAAACATTCAGTACTTC	CASSFEGTGVQNIQYF
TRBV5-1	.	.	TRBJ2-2	TGCGCCAGCAGCCTTGCCAGCACCGGGGAGCTGTTTTTT	CASSLASTGELFF
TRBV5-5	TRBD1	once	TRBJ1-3	TGTGCCAGCAACCAACGTGACAGGGCTGGAAACACCATATATTTT	CASNQRDRAGNTIYF
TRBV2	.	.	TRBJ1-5	TGTGCCAGCAGTGAAGCTAACAAGCCCTGGGAGCCCCAGCATTTT	CASSEANKPWEPQHF
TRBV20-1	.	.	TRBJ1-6	TGCAGTTCCGACACGGCCGGGCCCCTCCACTTT	CSSDTAGPLHF
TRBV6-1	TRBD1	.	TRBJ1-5	TGTGCCAGCAGTGAAGCGACAGGGGGCTATAGCAATCAGCCCCAGCATTTT	CASSEATGGYSNQPQHF
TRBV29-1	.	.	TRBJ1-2	TGCAGCGTTGAGTCGTTAGGACTTAACTATGGCTACACCTTC	CSVESLGLNYGYTF
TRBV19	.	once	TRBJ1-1	TGTGCCAGTCACCATGAAGGGACACCGAACACTGAAGCTTTCTTT	CASHHEGTPNTEAFF
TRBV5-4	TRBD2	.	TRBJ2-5	TGTGCCAGCAGCTTGGTTGGTCTAGCGGGAGAGACCCAGTACTTC	CASSLVGLAGETQYF
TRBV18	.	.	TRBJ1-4	TGTGCCAGCTCACCACCCGGCAGGGGAGAGGAAAAACTGTTTTTT	CASSPPGRGEEKLFF
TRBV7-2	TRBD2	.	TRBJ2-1	TGTGCCAGCAGGAGAGGTAGCGGGAACAATGAGCAGTTCTTC	CASRRGSGNNEQFF
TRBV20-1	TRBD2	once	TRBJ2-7	TGCAGTGCTAGGGGAGCGGGGGAGCAGTACTTC	CSARGAGEQYF
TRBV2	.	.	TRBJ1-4	TGTGCCAGCAGATACGGACGGGCAACTAATGAAAAACTGTTTTTT	CASRYGRATNEKLFF
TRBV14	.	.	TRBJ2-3	TGTGCCAGCAGCTCAAGGGGGGGGTTCAAAGATACGCAGTATTTT	CASSSRGGFKDTQYF
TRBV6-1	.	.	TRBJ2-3	TGTGCCAGCAGTGAAGGCGGCACAGATACGCAGTATTTT	CASSEGGTDTQYF
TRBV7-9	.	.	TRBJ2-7	TGTGCCAGCAGCTTAGAGCCGGAGCTGACTGTATACGAGCAGTACTTC	CASSLEPELTVYEQYF
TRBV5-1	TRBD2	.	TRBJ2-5	TGCGCCAGCAGCCTCGGAGGGACTAGCGCGGGGGAGACCCAGTACTTC	CASSLGGTSAGETQYF
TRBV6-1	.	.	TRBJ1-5	TGTGCCAGCACCGATGGATCTTATCAGCCCCAGCATTTT	CASTDGSYQPQHF
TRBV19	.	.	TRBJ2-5	TGTGCCAGTAGTATAATTCACGGTGAGACCCAGTACTTC	CASSIIHGETQYF
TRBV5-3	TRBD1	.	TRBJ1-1	TGTGCCAGAGTCGGACAGGGGGCAACTGAAGCTTTCTTT	CARVGQGATEAFF
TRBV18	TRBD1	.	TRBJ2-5	TGTGCCAGCTCACCACCGCCGACAGGGGTAGAGACCCAGTACTTC	CASSPPPTGVETQYF
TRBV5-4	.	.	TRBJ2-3	TGTGCCAGCAGCTGGAGGGCTTCTGGCACAGATACGCAGTATTTT	CASSWRASGTDTQYF
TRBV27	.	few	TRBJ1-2	TGTGCCAGCAGTTTAAAAGGCCGGGCCTACACCTTC	CASSLKGRAYTF
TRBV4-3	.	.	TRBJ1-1	TGCGCCAGCAGCCAAGCATGGGCGGAGAACACTGAAGCTTTCTTT	CASSQAWAENTEAFF
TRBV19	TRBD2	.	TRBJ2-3	TGTGCCAGTAATAAGCGGGGAGTAGATACGCAGTATTTT	CASNKRGVDTQYF
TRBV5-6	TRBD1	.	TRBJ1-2	TGTGCCAGCAGACAAACAGACAGGGGGCACGGCTACACCTTC	CASRQTDRGHGYTF
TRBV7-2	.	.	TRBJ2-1	TGTGCCAGCAAGCGGCCGACAGACTACAATGAGCAGTTCTTC	CASKRPTDYNEQFF
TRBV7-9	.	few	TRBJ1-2	TGTGCCAGCAGCGCCGAGGGGGGGATCGACTACACCTTC	CASSAEGGIDYTF
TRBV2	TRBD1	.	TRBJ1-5	TGTGCCAGCAGAACCGGGACAGGGGGGACGGGCAATCAGCCCCAGCATTTT	CASRTGTGGTGNQPQHF
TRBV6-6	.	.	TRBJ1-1	TGTGCCAGCAGTTACTCGGACCCCCCGAAGGGTGAAGCTTTCTTT	CASSYSDPPKGEAFF
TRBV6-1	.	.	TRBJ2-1	TGTGCCAGCACCCAGACATATTACAATGAGCAGTTCTTC	CASTQTYYNEQFF
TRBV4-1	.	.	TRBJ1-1	TGCGCCAGCAGCCAAGCTGTGACAGGGAACACTGAAGCTTTCTTT	CASSQAVTGNTEAFF
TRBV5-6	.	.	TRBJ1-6	TGTGCCAGCAGCTTGGCCCCAGTCCTGAGCGATCATTCACCCCTCCACTTT	CASSLAPVLSDHSPLHF
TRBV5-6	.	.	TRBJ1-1	TGTGCCAGCAGCACGGGACTCAAGAACACTGAAGCTTTCTTT	CASSTGLKNTEAFF
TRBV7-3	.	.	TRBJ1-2	TGTGCCAGCAGCTCACCGGCCTCCCTTGGCTACACCTTC	CASSSPASLGYTF
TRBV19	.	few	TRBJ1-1	TGTGCCAGTAGTCCCCAGGGGTTGGGCACTGAAGCTTTCTTT	CASSPQGLGTEAFF
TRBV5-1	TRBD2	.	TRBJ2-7	TGCGCCAGCAGCTTTAGCGGGAGTAATTACGAGCAGTACTTC	CASSFSGSNYEQYF
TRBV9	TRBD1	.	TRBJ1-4	TGTGCCAGCAGCTCCGAGGCCAGGGGGCGAGGTGAAAAACTGTTTTTT	CASSSEARGRGEKLFF
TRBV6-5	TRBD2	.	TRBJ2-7	TGTGCCTCACTAGCGGGGGGAAAGTCCTACGAGCAGTACTTC	CASLAGGKSYEQYF
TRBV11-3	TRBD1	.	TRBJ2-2	TGTGCCAGCAGCTCGACAGGGGCTACAACCGGGGAGCTGTTTTTT	CASSSTGATTGELFF
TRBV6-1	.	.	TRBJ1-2	TGTGCCAGCAGTGAGGTTCCCAGAGGGGAAAACTATGGCTACACCTTC	CASSEVPRGENYGYTF
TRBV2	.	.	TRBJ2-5	TGTGCCAGCAGTGAGCAGGGGGGCGGAGAGACCCAGTACTTC	CASSEQGGGETQYF
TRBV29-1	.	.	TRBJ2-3	TGCAGCGCTCAGGGGGGGCTAGGGGATACGCAGTATTTT	CSAQGGLGDTQYF
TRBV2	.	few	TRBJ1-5	TGTGCCAGCAGTGTATGGGTTGAGCAGGCCCAGCATTTT	CASSVWVEQAQHF
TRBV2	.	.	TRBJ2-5	TGTGCCAGCAGCCCCATCGGGTCATTGGGGGAGACCCAGTACTTC	CASSPIGSLGETQYF
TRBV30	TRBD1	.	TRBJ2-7	TGTGCCTGGAGTGGTTTTTGGGGACAGGGGGCTATAAGGCAGTACTTC	CAWSGFWGQGAIRQYF
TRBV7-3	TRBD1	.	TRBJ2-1	TGTGCCAGCAGCCAACGGACAGGGGAAAGGAATGAGCAGTTCTTC	CASSQRTGERNEQFF
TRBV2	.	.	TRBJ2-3	TGTGCCAGCAGTGAATCTGGAGGGTCGACAGATACGCAGTATTTT	CASSESGGSTDTQYF
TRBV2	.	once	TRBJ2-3	TGTGCCAGCAGGGTGGGAAACAGACTAGGGGATACGCAGTATTTT	CASRVGNRLGDTQYF
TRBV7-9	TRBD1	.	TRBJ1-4	TGTGCCAGCAGCTCCCGGACAGGGGAGAATGAAAAACTGTTTTTT	CASSSRTGENEKLFF